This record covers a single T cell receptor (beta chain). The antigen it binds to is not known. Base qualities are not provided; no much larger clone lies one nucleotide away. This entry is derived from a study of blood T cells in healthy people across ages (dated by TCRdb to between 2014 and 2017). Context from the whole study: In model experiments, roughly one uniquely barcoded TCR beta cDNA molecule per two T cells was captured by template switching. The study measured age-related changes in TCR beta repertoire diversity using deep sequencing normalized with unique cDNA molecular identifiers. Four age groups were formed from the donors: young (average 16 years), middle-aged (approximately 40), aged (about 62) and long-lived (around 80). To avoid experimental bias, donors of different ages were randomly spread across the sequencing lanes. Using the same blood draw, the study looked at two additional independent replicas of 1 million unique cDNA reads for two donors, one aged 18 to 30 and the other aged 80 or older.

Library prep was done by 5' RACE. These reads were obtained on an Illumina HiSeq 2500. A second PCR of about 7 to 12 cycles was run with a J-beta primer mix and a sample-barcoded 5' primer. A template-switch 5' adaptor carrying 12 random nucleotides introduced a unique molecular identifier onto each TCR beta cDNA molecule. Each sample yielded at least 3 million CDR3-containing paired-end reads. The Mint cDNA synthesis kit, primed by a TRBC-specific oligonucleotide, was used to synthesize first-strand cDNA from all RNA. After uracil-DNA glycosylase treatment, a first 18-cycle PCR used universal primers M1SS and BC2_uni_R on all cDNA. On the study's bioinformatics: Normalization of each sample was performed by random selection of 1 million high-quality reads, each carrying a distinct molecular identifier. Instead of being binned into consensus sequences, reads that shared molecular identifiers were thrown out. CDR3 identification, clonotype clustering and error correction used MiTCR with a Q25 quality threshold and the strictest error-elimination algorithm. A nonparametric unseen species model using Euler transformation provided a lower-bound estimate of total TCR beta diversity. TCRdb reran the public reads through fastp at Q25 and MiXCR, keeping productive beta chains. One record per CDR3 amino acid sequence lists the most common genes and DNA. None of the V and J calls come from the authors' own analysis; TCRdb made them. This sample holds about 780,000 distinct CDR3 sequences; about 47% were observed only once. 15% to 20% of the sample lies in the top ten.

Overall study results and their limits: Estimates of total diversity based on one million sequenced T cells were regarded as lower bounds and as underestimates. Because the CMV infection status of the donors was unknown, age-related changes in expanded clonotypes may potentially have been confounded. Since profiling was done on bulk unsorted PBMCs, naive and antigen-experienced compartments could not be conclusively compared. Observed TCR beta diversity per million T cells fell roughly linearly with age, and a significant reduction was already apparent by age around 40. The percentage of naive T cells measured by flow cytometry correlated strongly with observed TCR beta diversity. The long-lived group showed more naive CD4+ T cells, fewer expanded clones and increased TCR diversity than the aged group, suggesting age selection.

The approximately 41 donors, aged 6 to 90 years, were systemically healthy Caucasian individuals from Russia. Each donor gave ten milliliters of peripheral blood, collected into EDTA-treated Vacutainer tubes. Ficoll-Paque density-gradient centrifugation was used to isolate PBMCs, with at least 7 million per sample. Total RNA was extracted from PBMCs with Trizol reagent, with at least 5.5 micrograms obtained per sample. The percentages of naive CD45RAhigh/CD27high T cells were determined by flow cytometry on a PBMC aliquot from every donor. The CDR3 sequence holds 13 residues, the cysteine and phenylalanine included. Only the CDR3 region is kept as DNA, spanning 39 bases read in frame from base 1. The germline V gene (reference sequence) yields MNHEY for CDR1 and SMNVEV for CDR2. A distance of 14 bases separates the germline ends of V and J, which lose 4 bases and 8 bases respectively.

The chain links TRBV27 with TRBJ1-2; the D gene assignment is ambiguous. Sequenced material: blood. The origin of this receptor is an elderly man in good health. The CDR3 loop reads CASSSYANNGYTF. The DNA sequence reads TGTGCCAGCAGTTCTTACGCTAACAACGGCTACACCTTC.